This TCR beta chain stems from a study of cytomegalovirus exposure and HLA in healthy donors. Study-wide context: The 95 to 150 validation repertoires used a platform that matched the one used for the 550 to 800 first-cohort repertoires, as a later analysis reported. General observations from the study: The authors enumerated some 160 TCR beta chains as linked to cytomegalovirus.

This table comes from immunoSEQ multiplex PCR, and its TCRdb copy is limited to in-frame clones, with some not included. Here the sample spans around 60,000 clones, 90% to 97% being singletons. The donors were part of the validation cohort of 120 subjects. That cohort was separate from the first cohort, which comprised about 670 subjects. About this clone itself: What it recognizes is unknown.

Germline V gene lookup returns CDR1 SGHDT and CDR2 YYEEEE. With 4 bases removed from V and 6 bases from J, the gap between germline ends came to 10 bases. There are 13 residues in the CDR3. The specimen was PBMCs. The receptor comes from a woman younger than 30 in good health and CMV-seronegative. V and J are TRBV5-6 and TRBJ2-2; D remains unclear. CDR3 nucleotides: TGTGCCAGCAGCCCCGAGTTGGCCGGGGAGCTGTTTTTT. Its protein product is CASSPELAGELFF.